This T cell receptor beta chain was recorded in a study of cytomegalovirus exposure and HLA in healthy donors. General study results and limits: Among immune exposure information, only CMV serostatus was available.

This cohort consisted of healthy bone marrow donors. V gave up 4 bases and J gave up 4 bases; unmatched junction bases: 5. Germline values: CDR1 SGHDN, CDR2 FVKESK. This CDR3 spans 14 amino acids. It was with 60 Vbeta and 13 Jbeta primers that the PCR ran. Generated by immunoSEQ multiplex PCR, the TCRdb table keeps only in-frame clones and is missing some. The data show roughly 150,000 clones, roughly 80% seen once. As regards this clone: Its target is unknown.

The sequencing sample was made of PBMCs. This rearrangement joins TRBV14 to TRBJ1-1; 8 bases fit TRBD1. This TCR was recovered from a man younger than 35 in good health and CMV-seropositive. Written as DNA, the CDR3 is TGTGCCAGCAGCCCGAGACAGGGGTTCACTGAAGCTTTCTTT. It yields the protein CASSPRQGFTEAFF. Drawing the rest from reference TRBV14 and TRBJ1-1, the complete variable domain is EAGVTQFPSHSVIEKGQTVTLRCDPISGHDNLYWYRRVMGKEIKFLLHFVKESKQDESGMPNNRFLAERTGGTYSTLKVQPAELEDSGVYFCASSPRQGFTEAFFGQGTRLTVV.